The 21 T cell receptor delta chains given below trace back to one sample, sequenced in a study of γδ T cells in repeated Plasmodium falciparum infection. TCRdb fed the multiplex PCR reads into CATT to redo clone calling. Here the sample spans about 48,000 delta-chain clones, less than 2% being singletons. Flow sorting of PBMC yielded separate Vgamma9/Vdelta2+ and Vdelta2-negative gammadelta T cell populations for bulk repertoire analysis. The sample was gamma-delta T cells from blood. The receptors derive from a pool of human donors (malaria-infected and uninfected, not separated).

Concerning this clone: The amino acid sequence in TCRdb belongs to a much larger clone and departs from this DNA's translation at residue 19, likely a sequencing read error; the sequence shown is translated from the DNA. This CDR3 reads CAHGELTFGRLLGAYTDKPIF. In nucleotides, the CDR3 is TGTGCTCATGGGGAACTAACCTTCGGTCGACTACTGGGGGCGTACACCGATAAACCCATCTTT. With the J gene uncalled, the V gene is TRDV1; the table's D call of TRDD3 was not tested on the DNA. This CDR3 comprises 21 residues. Germline V CDR1 and CDR2: TSWWSYY, QGS.

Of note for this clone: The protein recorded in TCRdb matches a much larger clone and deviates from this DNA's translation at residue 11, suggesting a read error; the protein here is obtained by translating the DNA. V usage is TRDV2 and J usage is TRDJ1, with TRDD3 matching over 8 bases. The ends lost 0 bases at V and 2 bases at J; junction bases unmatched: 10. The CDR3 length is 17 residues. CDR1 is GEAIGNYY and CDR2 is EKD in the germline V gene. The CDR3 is CACDTLLGATATDKLIF. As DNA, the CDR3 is TGTGCCTGTGACACCTTACTGGGGGCCACCGCGACCGATAAACTCATCTTT.

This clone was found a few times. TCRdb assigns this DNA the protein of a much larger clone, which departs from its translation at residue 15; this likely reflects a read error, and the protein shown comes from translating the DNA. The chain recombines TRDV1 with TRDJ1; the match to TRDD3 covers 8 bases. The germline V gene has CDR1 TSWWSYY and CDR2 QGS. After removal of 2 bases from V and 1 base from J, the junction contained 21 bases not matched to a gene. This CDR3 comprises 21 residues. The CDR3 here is CALGERIRPGGLSQSTDKLIF. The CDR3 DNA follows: TGTGCTCTTGGGGAAAGGATCCGACCTGGGGGACTCTCACAGTCCACCGATAAACTCATCTTT.

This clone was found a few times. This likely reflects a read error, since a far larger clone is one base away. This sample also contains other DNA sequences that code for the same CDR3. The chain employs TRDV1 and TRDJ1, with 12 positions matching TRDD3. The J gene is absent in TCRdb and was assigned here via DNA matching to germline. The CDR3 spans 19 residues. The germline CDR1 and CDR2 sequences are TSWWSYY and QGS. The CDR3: CALGDRDWGIPRNTDKLIF. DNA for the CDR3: TGTGCTCTTGGGGACCGCGACTGGGGGATACCCAGAAACACCGACAAACTCATCTTT.

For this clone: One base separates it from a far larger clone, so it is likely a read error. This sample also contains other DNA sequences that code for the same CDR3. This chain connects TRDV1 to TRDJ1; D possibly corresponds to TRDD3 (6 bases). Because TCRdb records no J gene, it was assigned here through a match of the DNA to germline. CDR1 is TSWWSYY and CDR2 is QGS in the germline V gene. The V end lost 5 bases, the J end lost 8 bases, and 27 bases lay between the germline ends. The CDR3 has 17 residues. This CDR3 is CALGTPSVSGEVGKLIF. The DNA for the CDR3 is TGTGCTCTTGGGACTCCTAGTGTGTCGGGGGAGGTCGGCAAACTCATCTTT.

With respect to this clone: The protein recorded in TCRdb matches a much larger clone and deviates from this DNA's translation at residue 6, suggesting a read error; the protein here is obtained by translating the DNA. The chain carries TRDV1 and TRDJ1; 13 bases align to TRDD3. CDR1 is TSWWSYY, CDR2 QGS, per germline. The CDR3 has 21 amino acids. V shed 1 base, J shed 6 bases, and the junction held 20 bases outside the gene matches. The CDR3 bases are TGTGCTCTTGGGGAACCCAAAGGGTACTGGGGGATACGAAATAGAGCCAATAAACTCATCTTT. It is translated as CALGEPKGYWGIRNRANKLIF.

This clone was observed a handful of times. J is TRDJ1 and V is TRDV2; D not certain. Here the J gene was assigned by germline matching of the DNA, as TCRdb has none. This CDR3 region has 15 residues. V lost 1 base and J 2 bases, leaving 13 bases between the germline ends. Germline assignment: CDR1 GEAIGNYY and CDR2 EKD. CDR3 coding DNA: TGTGCCTGTGACACGTTAATCAAGGCTACCGATAAACTCATCTTT. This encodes CACDTLIKATDKLIF.

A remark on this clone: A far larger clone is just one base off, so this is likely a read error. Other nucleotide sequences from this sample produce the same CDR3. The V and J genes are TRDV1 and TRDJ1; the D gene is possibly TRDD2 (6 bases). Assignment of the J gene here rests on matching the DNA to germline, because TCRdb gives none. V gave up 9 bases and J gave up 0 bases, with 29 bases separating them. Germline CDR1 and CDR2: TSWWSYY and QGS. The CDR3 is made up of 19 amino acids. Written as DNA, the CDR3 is TGTGCTCTCGGATCTTCCTTCCCCGGTCATCCCGCCCACACCGATAAACTCATCTTT. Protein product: CALGSSFPGHPAHTDKLIF.

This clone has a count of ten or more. This chain's CDR3 is CALLDPSWDRLEGVTDKLIF. The DNA for the CDR3 is TGTGCTCTCCTTGACCCTTCCTGGGATCGGTTAGAAGGGGTCACCGATAAACTCATCTTT. V usage is TRDV1 and J usage is TRDJ1; the match to TRDD2 covers 7 bases. Trimming removed 9 bases from V and 1 base from J; junction bases left unmatched: 26. In germline, CDR1 is TSWWSYY, CDR2 QGS. The CDR3 consists of 20 residues.

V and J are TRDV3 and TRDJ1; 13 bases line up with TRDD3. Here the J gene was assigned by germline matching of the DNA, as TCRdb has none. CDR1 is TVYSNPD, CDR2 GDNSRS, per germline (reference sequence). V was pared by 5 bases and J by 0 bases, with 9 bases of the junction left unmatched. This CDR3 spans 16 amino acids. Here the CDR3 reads CALQLGDTSYTDKLIF. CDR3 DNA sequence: TGTGCCCTCCAACTGGGGGATACGTCCTACACCGATAAACTCATCTTT.

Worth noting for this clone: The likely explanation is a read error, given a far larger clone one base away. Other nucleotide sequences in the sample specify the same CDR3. This CDR3 reads CAPLSTGDTYTDKLIF. CDR3 nucleotides: TGTGCCCCCTTATCCACCGGGGATACGTACACCGATAAGCTCATCTTT. The rearrangement uses TRDV3 and TRDJ1; TRDD3 agrees at 9 bases. The CDR3 contains 16 residues. CDR1 and CDR2 (germline): TVYSNPD, GDNSRS (reference sequence).

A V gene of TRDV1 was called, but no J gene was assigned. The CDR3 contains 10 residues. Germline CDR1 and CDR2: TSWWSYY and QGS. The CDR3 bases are TGTGCTCTTGGGGATCGCAAGGCCTTCTTT. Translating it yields CALGDRKAFF.

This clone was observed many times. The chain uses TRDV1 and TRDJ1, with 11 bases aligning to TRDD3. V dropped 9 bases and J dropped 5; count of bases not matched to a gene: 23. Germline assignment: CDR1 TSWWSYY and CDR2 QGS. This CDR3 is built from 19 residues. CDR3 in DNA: TGTGCTCTGTGGGTTCCTCATAGTACTGGGGGATATGGTCGAGATAAACTCATCTTT. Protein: CALWVPHSTGGYGRDKLIF.

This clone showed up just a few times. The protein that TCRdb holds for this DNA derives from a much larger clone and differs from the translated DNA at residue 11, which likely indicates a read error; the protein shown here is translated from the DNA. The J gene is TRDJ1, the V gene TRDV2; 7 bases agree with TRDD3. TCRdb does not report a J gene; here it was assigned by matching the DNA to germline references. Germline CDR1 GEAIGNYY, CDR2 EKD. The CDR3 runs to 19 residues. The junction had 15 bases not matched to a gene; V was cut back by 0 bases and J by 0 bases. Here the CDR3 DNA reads TGTGCCTGTGACACCGTTATCCAACTGGGGATTCGGCACACCGATAAACTCATCTTT. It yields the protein CACDTVIQLGIRHTDKLIF.

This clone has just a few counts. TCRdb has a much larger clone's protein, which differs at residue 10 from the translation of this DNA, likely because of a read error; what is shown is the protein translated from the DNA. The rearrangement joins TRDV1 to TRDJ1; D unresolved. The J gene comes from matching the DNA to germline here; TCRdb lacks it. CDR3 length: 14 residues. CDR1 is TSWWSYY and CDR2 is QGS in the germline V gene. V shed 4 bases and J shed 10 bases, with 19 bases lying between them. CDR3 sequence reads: CALGGLSLRKVLIF. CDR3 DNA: TGTGCTCTTGGGGGCCTATCACTCCGCAAGGTACTCATCTTT.

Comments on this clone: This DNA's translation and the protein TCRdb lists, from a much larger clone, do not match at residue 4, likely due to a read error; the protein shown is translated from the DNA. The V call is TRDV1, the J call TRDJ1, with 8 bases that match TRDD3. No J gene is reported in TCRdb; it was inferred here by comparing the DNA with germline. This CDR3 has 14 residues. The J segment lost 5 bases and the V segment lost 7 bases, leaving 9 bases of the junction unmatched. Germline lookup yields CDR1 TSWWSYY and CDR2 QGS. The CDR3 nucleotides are TGTGCTCTTGAGGGACTCTGGGGGACTGATAAACTCATCTTT. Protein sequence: CALEGLWGTDKLIF.

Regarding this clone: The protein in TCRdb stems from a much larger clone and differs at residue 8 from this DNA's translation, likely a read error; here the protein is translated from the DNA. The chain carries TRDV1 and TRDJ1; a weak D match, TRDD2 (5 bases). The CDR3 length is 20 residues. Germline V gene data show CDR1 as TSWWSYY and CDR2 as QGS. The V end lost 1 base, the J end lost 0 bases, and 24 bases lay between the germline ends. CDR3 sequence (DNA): TGTGCTCTTGGGGAACCCTACCCCGTCCCAAACAGGGCGTACACCGATAAACTCATCTTT. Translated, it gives CALGEPYPVPNRAYTDKLIF.

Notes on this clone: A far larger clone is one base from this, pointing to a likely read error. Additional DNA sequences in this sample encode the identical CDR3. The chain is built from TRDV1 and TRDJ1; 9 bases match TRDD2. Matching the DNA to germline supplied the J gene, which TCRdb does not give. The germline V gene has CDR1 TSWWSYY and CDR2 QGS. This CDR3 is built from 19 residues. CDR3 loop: CALGDPFLRRWGRTDKLIF. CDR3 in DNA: TGTGCTCTTGGGGATCCCTTCCTACGTAGGTGGGGGAGAACCGACAAACTCATCTTT.

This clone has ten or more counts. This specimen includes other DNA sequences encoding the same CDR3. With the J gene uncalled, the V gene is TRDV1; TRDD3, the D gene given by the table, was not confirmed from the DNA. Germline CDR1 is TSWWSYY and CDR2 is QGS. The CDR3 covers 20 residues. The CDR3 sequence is CALGEQWPTWGIRYTDKLIF. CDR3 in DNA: TGTGCTCTTGGGGAACAGTGGCCTACCTGGGGGATAAGGTACACCGATAAACTAATCTTT.

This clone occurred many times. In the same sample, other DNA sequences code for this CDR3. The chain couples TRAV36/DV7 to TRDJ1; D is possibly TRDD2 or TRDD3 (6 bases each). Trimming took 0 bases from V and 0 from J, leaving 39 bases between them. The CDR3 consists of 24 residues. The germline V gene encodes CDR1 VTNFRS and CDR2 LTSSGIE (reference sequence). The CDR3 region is CAVEVQNPTPALMGVYMYTDKLIF. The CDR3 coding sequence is TGTGCTGTGGAGGTTCAGAATCCTACCCCGGCATTGATGGGGGTCTATATGTACACCGATAAACTCATCTTT.

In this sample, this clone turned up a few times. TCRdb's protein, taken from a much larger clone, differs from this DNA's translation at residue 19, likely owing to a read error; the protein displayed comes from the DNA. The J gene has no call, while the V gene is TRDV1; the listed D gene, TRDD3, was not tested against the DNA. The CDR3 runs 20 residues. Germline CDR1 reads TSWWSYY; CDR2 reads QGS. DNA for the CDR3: TGTGCTCTTGGGGACCACACCCAAAACTGGGGGCCCGCTCACACCGATAAACTCACCTTT. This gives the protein CALGDHTQNWGPAHTDKLTF.